This T cell receptor (beta chain) was profiled in a study of blood T cell repertoires in COVID-19. This CDR3 has 15 amino acids. Deletions cut 5 bases from V and 0 bases from J, with 10 bases between. The germline V gene encodes CDR1 SGHTA and CDR2 FQGNSA. This clone was recorded a few times. Repertoires were generated with immunoSEQ multiplex PCR, while TCRdb's copy carries only in-frame clones and drops some. The sample holds 77,000 or so clones, more than 65% seen once. The chain combines TRBV7-2 with TRBJ2-2; D gene uncertain. This receptor was taken from an elderly woman with active or convalescent COVID-19. What was sequenced was peripheral blood. In DNA form, the CDR3 reads TGTGCCAGCAGCCTCGCGGCAGCGAACACCGGGGAGCTGTTTTTT. Translated, it gives CASSLAAANTGELFF.